This T cell receptor beta chain is from a study of tumor-infiltrating lymphocytes in primary liver carcinoma. Study in general: Staging placed the tumors at T1-T3 N0M0, and they measured about 4 to 11 cm across. General study results and limits: Only around 7.5-25% of top clones occurred in all five tumor regions. Pairs of tumor regions overlapped more than tumor-adjacent and tumor-blood pairs did.

Investigators took RNA and DNA out together from about 20-30 mg of unsorted bulk tissue. Primary liver carcinoma, confirmed by histopathology, was surgically resected. The CDR3 has 14 amino acids. CDR1 and CDR2 (germline): SEHNR, FQNEAQ (reference sequence). Total RNA (approximately 0.5 ug) served as template for TCR beta cDNA synthesis primed by a constant-region primer. Researchers made the TCR beta libraries by running three nested multiplex PCR rounds with slightly modified ARM-PCR. Rounds one and two of PCR, each of 10 cycles, were primed with TRBV1-TRBV30 forward primers and a C-beta reverse primer. Each CDR3 protein is one row after TCRdb ran MiXCR on the multiplex PCR reads. The sample contains roughly 100,000 distinct CDR3 sequences, around 66% of which appear only once. Concerning this clonotype: Antigen: not known. A read error may produce the germline difference seen at one junction end.

This chain connects TRBV7-9 to TRBJ2-1; D may be TRBD2 (7 bases). This clonotype was obtained from a woman aged 55-69 years with primary liver carcinoma and hepatitis B virus infection. Sequenced: liver tumor tissue from sampling region 2. Sample subset: tumor region T2, inferior pole. In DNA, the CDR3 is TGTGTCAGCAGCTTAGAGGGGGGGTACAATGAGCAGCTCTTC. Translating it yields CVSSLEGGYNEQLF.